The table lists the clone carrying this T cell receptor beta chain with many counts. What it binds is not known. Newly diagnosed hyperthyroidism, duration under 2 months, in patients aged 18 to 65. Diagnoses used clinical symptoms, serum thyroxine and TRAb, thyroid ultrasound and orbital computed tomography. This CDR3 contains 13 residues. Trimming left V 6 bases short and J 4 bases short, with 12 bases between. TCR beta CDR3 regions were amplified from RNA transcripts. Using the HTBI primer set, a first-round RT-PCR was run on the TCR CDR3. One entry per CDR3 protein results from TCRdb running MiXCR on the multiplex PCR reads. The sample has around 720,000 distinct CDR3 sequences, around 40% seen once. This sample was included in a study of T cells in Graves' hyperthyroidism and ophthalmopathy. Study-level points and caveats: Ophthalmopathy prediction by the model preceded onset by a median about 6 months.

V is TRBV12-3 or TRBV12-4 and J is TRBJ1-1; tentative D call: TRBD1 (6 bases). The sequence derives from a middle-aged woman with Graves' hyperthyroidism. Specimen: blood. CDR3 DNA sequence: TGTGCCAGCAGCCCAGGGACATCCACTGAAGCTTTCTTT. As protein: CASSPGTSTEAFF.